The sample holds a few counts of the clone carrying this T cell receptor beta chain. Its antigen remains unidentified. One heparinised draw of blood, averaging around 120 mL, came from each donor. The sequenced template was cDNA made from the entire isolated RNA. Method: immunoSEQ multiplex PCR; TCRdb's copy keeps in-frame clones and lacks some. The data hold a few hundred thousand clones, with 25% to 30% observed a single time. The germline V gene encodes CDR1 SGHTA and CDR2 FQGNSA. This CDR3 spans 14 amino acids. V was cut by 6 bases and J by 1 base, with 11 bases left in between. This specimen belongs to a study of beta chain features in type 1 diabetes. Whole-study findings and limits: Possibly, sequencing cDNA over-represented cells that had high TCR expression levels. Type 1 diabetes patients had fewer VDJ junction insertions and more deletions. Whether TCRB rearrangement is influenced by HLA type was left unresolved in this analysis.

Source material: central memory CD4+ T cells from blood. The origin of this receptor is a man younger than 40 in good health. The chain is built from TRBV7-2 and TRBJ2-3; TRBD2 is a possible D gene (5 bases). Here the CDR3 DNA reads TGTGCCAGCAGACTGACGCGGGGCACAGATACGCAGTATTTT. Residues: CASRLTRGTDTQYF.